The source of this T cell receptor (beta chain) is a study of T cell responses to AZD1222 COVID-19 vaccine. On this clone itself: Its antigen is unknown.

Second-dose intervals of approximately 4 or approximately 12 weeks were pooled. After removal of 5 bases from V and 5 bases from J, the junction contained 10 bases not matched to a gene. Germline assignment: CDR1 SGHTA and CDR2 FQGNSA. The CDR3 has 15 amino acids. Here immunoSEQ multiplex PCR was the method, and the copy in TCRdb shows in-frame clones only, minus some. The sample lists 65,000 to 90,000 clones, around 90% occurring once. Study-wide results and caveats: Clonal diversity may have been underestimated, and the donors were mostly white British, with more females than males. Repertoires in all cases were sampled only once the peak T cell response had passed. At 160-218 and 743-854, vaccine-associated CD4 TCRs were dominant, and they spanned spike.

The receptor's source is an adult who received the AZD1222 COVID-19 vaccine. The gene calls are TRBV7-2 and TRBJ2-5; 8 positions match TRBD2. The source was peripheral blood, collected 28 days after the second AZD1222 dose. CDR3 protein: CASSPESGRGETQYF. The CDR3 nucleotides read TGTGCCAGCAGCCCTGAGAGCGGGAGAGGGGAGACCCAGTACTTC.